A selection of T cell receptor beta chains follows, all from one sample in a study of beta chain features in type 1 diabetes. TCRdb keeps only in-frame clones here, not all; method: immunoSEQ multiplex PCR. The table lists about 9,200 clones, approximately 80% of them singletons. Sample: Tregs from blood. These receptors originate from a woman under 30 in good health. Each CDR3 is given with its conserved first and last residue. Each record gives: clone size, D gene, V gene, J gene, CDR3 protein, CDR3 DNA. D genes are given only for firm matches. Where a row states a size, it is once, few, many or the class of an expanded clone; other rows omit it.

clone_size: .; d_call: TRBD2; v_call: TRBV28; j_call: TRBJ2-1; cdr3_aa: CASRGLAGKGNEQFF; cdr3_nt: TGTGCCAGCAGAGGACTAGCGGGAAAGGGCAATGAGCAGTTCTTC
clone_size: .; d_call: TRBD1; v_call: TRBV29-1; j_call: TRBJ2-3; cdr3_aa: CSGQPGQDTDTQYF; cdr3_nt: TGCAGCGGCCAACCGGGACAGGACACAGATACGCAGTATTTT
clone_size: few; d_call: TRBD1; v_call: TRBV2; j_call: TRBJ2-3; cdr3_aa: CASSTGATQYF; cdr3_nt: TGTGCCAGCAGTACAGGGGCGACGCAGTATTTT
clone_size: .; d_call: TRBD2; v_call: TRBV4-1; j_call: TRBJ2-5; cdr3_aa: CASSPRETSGTGDQETQYF; cdr3_nt: TGCGCCAGCAGCCCGCGAGAGACTAGCGGGACGGGGGATCAAGAGACCCAGTACTTC
clone_size: .; d_call: TRBD1; v_call: TRBV5-5; j_call: TRBJ1-1; cdr3_aa: CASSPQGANTEAFF; cdr3_nt: TGTGCCAGCAGCCCGCAGGGGGCGAACACTGAAGCTTTCTTT
clone_size: .; d_call: TRBD1; v_call: TRBV6-5; j_call: TRBJ2-5; cdr3_aa: CASSTKGQYQETQYF; cdr3_nt: TGTGCCAGCAGTACTAAGGGACAGTACCAAGAGACCCAGTACTTC
clone_size: .; d_call: .; v_call: TRBV15; j_call: TRBJ2-5; cdr3_aa: CATSSPRGTQYF; cdr3_nt: TGTGCCACCAGCTCCCCTCGGGGGACCCAGTACTTC
clone_size: .; d_call: TRBD1; v_call: TRBV10-3; j_call: TRBJ2-1; cdr3_aa: CAISESMGQGEFF; cdr3_nt: TGTGCCATCAGTGAGTCAATGGGACAGGGAGAGTTCTTC
clone_size: .; d_call: .; v_call: TRBV2; j_call: TRBJ1-2; cdr3_aa: CASSESVSSYGYTF; cdr3_nt: TGTGCCAGCAGTGAATCAGTTTCCTCCTATGGCTACACCTTC
clone_size: .; d_call: TRBD1; v_call: TRBV18; j_call: TRBJ1-1; cdr3_aa: CASSPQGAEAFF; cdr3_nt: TGTGCCAGCTCACCACAGGGGGCAGAGGCTTTCTTT
clone_size: .; d_call: .; v_call: TRBV4-2; j_call: TRBJ2-3; cdr3_aa: CASSQVLNIRTDTQYF; cdr3_nt: TGTGCCAGCAGCCAAGTTCTGAATATTCGGACAGATACGCAGTATTTT
clone_size: once; d_call: TRBD1; v_call: TRBV7-2; j_call: TRBJ1-1; cdr3_aa: CASSPERIRDRGRTEAFF; cdr3_nt: TGTGCCAGCAGCCCCGAGCGGATACGGGACAGGGGACGGACTGAAGCTTTCTTT
clone_size: few; d_call: .; v_call: TRBV29-1; j_call: TRBJ2-1; cdr3_aa: CSARPGEKQFF; cdr3_nt: TGCAGCGCTCGACCGGGAGAGAAGCAGTTCTTC
clone_size: .; d_call: TRBD1; v_call: TRBV6-5; j_call: TRBJ1-1; cdr3_aa: CASSYLAGQMNTEAFF; cdr3_nt: TGTGCCAGCAGTTACTTAGCGGGACAGATGAACACTGAAGCTTTCTTT
clone_size: .; d_call: TRBD2; v_call: TRBV5-1; j_call: TRBJ2-7; cdr3_aa: CASSLVPLSSGVNSYEQYF; cdr3_nt: TGCGCCAGCAGCTTGGTGCCTTTGTCTAGCGGGGTGAACTCCTACGAGCAGTACTTC
clone_size: .; d_call: .; v_call: TRBV12-2; j_call: TRBJ2-5; cdr3_aa: CASRFRASWDSPTWTQYF; cdr3_nt: TGTGCAAGTCGCTTCCGGGCGTCCTGGGACAGCCCCACTTGGACCCAGTACTTC
clone_size: .; d_call: TRBD1; v_call: TRBV19; j_call: TRBJ2-2; cdr3_aa: CASSMGQLTGELFF; cdr3_nt: TGTGCCAGTAGTATGGGACAGCTCACCGGGGAGCTGTTTTTT
clone_size: .; d_call: .; v_call: TRBV18; j_call: TRBJ2-2; cdr3_aa: CASSPAAANTGELFF; cdr3_nt: TGTGCCAGCTCACCGGCGGCCGCGAACACCGGGGAGCTGTTTTTT
clone_size: .; d_call: .; v_call: TRBV30; j_call: TRBJ1-6; cdr3_aa: CAWSWGRGFSPLHF; cdr3_nt: TGTGCCTGGAGTTGGGGCAGGGGATTTTCACCCCTCCACTTT
clone_size: .; d_call: .; v_call: TRBV5-1; j_call: TRBJ2-1; cdr3_aa: CASSLEGVHEQFF; cdr3_nt: TGCGCCAGCAGCTTGGAGGGGGTCCATGAGCAGTTCTTC
clone_size: few; d_call: TRBD2; v_call: TRBV30; j_call: TRBJ2-3; cdr3_aa: CACHPGGDTQYF; cdr3_nt: TGTGCCTGCCACCCGGGGGGAGATACGCAGTATTTT
clone_size: once; d_call: .; v_call: TRBV10-2; j_call: TRBJ2-5; cdr3_aa: CASRRGSQETQYF; cdr3_nt: TGCGCCAGCCGTCGGGGGAGTCAAGAGACCCAGTACTTC
clone_size: .; d_call: .; v_call: TRBV7-9; j_call: TRBJ1-2; cdr3_aa: CASSLGVVTVAFYGYTF; cdr3_nt: TGTGCCAGCAGCTTAGGCGTAGTAACAGTCGCCTTCTATGGCTACACCTTC
clone_size: .; d_call: .; v_call: TRBV28; j_call: TRBJ1-1; cdr3_aa: CASRFTGYTEAFF; cdr3_nt: TGTGCCAGCAGGTTTACAGGTTACACTGAAGCTTTCTTT
clone_size: once; d_call: .; v_call: TRBV5-1; j_call: TRBJ2-7; cdr3_aa: CASSLRGNSYEQYF; cdr3_nt: TGCGCCAGCAGCTTGCGCGGGAACTCCTACGAGCAGTACTTC
clone_size: .; d_call: TRBD1; v_call: TRBV5-5; j_call: TRBJ1-2; cdr3_aa: CASSLGVQGANYGYTF; cdr3_nt: TGTGCCAGCAGCTTGGGTGTTCAGGGGGCGAACTATGGCTACACCTTC
clone_size: .; d_call: .; v_call: TRBV5-5; j_call: TRBJ1-2; cdr3_aa: CASSLADRGGYGYTF; cdr3_nt: TGTGCCAGCAGCTTGGCCGATAGGGGTGGATATGGCTACACCTTC
clone_size: .; d_call: TRBD2; v_call: TRBV5-1; j_call: TRBJ2-7; cdr3_aa: CASSLISTGGSYEQYF; cdr3_nt: TGCGCCAGCAGCTTGATTTCTACGGGAGGAAGCTACGAGCAGTACTTC
clone_size: .; d_call: .; v_call: TRBV6-5; j_call: TRBJ2-7; cdr3_aa: CASSFSTGSTYEQYF; cdr3_nt: TGTGCCAGCAGTTTTTCGACAGGTTCGACCTACGAGCAGTACTTC
clone_size: .; d_call: .; v_call: TRBV9; j_call: TRBJ2-4; cdr3_aa: CASSVALGDIQYF; cdr3_nt: TGTGCCAGCAGCGTAGCGCTGGGAGACATTCAGTACTTC
clone_size: .; d_call: TRBD2; v_call: TRBV11-2; j_call: TRBJ2-1; cdr3_aa: CASSISGLADEQFF; cdr3_nt: TGTGCCAGCAGCATATCCGGACTAGCGGATGAGCAGTTCTTC
clone_size: once; d_call: .; v_call: TRBV7-2; j_call: TRBJ2-1; cdr3_aa: CASSLFTDWTGDYNEQFF; cdr3_nt: TGTGCCAGCAGCTTATTCACGGATTGGACTGGGGATTACAATGAGCAGTTCTTC
clone_size: .; d_call: TRBD1; v_call: TRBV2; j_call: TRBJ2-7; cdr3_aa: CASSQTGVAEQYF; cdr3_nt: TGTGCCAGCAGCCAAACAGGGGTTGCCGAGCAGTACTTC
clone_size: .; d_call: .; v_call: TRBV5-4; j_call: TRBJ2-1; cdr3_aa: CASSPGSGRTYNEQFF; cdr3_nt: TGTGCCAGCAGCCCTGGGAGCGGGCGTACCTACAATGAGCAGTTCTTC
clone_size: .; d_call: TRBD2; v_call: TRBV5-1; j_call: TRBJ2-1; cdr3_aa: CASSLVLAGTYNEQFF; cdr3_nt: TGCGCCAGCAGCTTGGTTCTAGCGGGAACCTACAATGAGCAGTTCTTC
clone_size: .; d_call: TRBD1; v_call: TRBV6-6; j_call: TRBJ2-1; cdr3_aa: CASSYRGPHNEQFF; cdr3_nt: TGTGCCAGCAGTTACAGGGGGCCCCACAATGAGCAGTTCTTC
clone_size: .; d_call: TRBD1; v_call: TRBV12-5; j_call: TRBJ2-1; cdr3_aa: CASGSGQGEFF; cdr3_nt: TGTGCTAGTGGTTCGGGACAGGGGGAGTTCTTC
clone_size: .; d_call: TRBD1; v_call: TRBV7-9; j_call: TRBJ2-6; cdr3_aa: CASSSGQSSGANVLTF; cdr3_nt: TGTGCCAGCAGCTCGGGACAGTCCTCTGGGGCCAACGTCCTGACTTTC
clone_size: .; d_call: TRBD2; v_call: TRBV6-1; j_call: TRBJ2-1; cdr3_aa: CASRGLVHEQFF; cdr3_nt: TGTGCCAGCAGGGGACTAGTCCATGAGCAGTTCTTC